This T cell receptor beta chain is drawn from a study of blood T cell repertoires in COVID-19. Background on the study: The analysed material was cDNA or gDNA that came from T cells, B-cell-depleted T cells, or PBMCs.

Study processing details: The authors estimated nucleated cell counts from reference gene primer amplification. Here immunoSEQ multiplex PCR was the method, and the copy in TCRdb shows in-frame clones only, minus some. V and J calls and clone size are copied from that table; D and trimming were computed from the DNA. The sample shows about 140,000 clones, about four fifths of them seen only once. Participants, about 18 to 90 years old, spanned about two dozen US areas. CDR1 and CDR2 from the germline V gene are SGDLS and YYNGEE. After removal of 4 bases from V and 1 base from J, the junction contained 2 bases not matched to a gene. This CDR3 has 15 residues.

The V call is TRBV9, the J call TRBJ2-6; 7 bases agree with TRBD1. The source material was PBMCs or T cells enriched from blood (not recorded which). The receptor's source is a woman in her forties or fifties with acute COVID-19. CDR3 DNA: TGTGCCAGCAGCCCGACAGGGTCTGGGGCCAACGTCCTGACTTTC. This translates into CASSPTGSGANVLTF.